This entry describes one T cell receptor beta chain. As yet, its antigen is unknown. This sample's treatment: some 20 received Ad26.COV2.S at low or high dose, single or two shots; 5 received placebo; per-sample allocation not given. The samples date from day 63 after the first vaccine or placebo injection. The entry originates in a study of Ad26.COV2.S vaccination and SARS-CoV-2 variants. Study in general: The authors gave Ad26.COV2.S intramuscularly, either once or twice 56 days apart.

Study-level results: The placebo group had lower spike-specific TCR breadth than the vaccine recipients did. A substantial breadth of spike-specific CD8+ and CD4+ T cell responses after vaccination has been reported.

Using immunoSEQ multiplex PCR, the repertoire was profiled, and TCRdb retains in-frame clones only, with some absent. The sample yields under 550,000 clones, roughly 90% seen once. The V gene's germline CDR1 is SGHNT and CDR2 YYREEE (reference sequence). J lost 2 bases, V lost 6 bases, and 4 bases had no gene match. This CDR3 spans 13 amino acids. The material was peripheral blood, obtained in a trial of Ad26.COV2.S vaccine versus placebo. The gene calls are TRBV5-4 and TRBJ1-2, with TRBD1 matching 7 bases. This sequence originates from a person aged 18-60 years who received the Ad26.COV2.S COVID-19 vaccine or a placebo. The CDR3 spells CASTGQSNYGYTF. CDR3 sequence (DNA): TGTGCCAGCACGGGACAGAGCAACTATGGCTACACCTTC.